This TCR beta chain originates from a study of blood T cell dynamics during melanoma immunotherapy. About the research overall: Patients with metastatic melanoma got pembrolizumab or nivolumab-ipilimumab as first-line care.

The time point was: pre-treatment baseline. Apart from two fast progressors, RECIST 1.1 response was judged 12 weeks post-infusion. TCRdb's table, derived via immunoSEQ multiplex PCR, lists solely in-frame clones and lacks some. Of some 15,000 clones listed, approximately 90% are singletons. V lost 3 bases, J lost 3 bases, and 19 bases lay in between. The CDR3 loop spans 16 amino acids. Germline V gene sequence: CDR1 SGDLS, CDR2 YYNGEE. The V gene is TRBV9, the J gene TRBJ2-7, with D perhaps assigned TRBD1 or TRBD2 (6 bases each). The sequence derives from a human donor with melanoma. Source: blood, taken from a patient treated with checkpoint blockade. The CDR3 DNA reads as TGTGCCAGCAGCGAGACCCCCCGGGGGCCTCTCTACGAGCAGTACTTC. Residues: CASSETPRGPLYEQYF.